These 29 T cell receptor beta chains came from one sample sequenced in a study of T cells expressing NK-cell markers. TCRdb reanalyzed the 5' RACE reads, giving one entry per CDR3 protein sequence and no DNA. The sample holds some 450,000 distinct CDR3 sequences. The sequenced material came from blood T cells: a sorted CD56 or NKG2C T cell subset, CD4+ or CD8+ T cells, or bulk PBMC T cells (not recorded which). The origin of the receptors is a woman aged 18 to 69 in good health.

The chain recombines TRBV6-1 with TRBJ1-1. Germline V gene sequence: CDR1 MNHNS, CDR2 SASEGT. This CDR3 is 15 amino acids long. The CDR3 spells CASSDVSRANTEAFF.

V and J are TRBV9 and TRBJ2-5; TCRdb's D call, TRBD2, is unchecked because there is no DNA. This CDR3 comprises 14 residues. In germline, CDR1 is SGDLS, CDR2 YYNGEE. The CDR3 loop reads CASSVDGLEETQYF.

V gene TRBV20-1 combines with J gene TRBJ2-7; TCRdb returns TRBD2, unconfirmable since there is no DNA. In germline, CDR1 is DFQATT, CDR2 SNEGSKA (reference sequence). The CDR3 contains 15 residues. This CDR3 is CSASMRATRNYEQYF.

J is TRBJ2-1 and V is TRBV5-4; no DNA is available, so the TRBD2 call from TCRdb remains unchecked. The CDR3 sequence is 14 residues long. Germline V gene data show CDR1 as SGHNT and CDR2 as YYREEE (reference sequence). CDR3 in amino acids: CASSLVGGWDEQFF.

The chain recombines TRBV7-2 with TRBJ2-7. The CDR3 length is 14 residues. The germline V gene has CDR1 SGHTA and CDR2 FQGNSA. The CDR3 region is CASRLLGDSYEQYF.

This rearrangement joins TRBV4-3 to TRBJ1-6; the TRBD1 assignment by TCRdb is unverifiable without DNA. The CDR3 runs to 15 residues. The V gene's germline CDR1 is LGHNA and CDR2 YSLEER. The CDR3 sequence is CASSRQGDYNSPLHF.

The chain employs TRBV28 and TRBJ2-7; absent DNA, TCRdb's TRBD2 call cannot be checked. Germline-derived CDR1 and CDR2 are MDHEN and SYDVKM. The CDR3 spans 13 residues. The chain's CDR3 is CASMGPSGYEQYF.

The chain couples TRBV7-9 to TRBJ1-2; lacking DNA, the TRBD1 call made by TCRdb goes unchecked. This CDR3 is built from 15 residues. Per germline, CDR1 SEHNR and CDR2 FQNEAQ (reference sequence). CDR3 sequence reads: CASSLLGAVYYGYTF.

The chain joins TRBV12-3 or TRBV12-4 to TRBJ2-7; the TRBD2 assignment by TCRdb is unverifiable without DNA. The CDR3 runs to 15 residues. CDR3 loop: CASSPTSGTAYEQYF.

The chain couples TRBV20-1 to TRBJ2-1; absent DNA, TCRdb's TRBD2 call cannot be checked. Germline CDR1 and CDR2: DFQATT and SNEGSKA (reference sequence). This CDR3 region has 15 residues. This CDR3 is CSARRPSGRAGEQFF.

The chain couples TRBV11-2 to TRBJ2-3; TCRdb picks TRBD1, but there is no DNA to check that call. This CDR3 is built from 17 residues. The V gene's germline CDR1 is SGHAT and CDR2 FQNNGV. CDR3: CASSLLPPASITDTQYF.

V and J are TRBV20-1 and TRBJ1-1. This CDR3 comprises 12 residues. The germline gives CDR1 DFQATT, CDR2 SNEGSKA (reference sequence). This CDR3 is CSARGRNTEAFF.

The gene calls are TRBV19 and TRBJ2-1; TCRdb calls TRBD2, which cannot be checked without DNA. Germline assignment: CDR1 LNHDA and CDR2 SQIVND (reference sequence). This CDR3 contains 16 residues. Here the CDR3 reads CASSAILAGHDNEQFF.

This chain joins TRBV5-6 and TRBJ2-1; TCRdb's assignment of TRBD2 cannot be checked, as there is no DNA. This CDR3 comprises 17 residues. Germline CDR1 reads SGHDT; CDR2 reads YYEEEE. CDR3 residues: CASSPGLAGGPRNEQFF.

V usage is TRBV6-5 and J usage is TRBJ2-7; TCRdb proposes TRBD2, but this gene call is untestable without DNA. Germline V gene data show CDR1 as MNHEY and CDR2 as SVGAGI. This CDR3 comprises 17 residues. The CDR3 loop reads CASSYSIVGTSGGEQYF.

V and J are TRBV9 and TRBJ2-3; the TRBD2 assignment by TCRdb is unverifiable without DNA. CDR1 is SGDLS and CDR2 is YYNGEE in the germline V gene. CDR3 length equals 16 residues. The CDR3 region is CASSAGLAGPSDTQYF.

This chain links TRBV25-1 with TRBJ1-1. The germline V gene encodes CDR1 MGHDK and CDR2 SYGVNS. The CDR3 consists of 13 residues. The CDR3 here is CASSPSVFGEAFF.

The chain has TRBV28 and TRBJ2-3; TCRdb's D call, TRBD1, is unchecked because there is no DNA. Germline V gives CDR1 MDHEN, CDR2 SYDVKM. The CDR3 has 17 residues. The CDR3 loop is CASSPLKGQGSLYTQYF.

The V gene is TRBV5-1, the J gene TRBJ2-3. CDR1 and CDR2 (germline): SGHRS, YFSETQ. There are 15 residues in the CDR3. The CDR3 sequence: CASSLVWDSTDTQYF.

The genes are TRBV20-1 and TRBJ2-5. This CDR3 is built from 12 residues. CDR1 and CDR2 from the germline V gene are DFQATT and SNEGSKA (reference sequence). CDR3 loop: CSARMPTLTQYF.

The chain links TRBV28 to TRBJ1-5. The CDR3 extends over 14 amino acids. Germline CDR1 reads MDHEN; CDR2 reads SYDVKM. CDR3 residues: CASSLYSTLQPQHF.

The chain's CDR3 is CATSRATATREKLFF. V and J are TRBV15 and TRBJ1-4; absent DNA, TCRdb's TRBD1 call cannot be checked. CDR1 LNHNV and CDR2 YYDKDF come from the germline V gene (reference sequence). The CDR3 spans 15 residues. Full variable domain (outside the CDR3, taken from reference TRBV15 and TRBJ1-4): DAMVIQNPRYQVTQFGKPVTLSCSQTLNHNVMYWYQQKSSQAPKLLFHYYDKDFNNEADTPDNFQSRRPNTSFCFLDIRSPGLGDTAMYLCATSRATATREKLFFGSGTQLSVL.

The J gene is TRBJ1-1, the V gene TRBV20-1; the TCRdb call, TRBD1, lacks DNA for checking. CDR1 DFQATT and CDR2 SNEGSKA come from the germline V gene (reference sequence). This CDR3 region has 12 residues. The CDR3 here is CSARRGDTEAFF.

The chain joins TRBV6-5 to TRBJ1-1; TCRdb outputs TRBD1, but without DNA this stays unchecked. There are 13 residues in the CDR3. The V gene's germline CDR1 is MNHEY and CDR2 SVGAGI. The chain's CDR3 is CASSYGGRTEAFF.

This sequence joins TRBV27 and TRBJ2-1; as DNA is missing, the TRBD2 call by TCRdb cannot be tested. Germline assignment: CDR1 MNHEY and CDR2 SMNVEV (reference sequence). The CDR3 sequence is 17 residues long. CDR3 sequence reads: CASSPTSAGVSYNEQFF.

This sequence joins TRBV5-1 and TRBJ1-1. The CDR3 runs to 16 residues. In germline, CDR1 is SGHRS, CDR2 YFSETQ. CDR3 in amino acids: CASSSRTLGRVTEAFF.

CDR3 in amino acids: CASSIRDGALANYGYTF. This chain joins TRBV6-1 and TRBJ1-2; with no DNA, the TCRdb D assignment of TRBD1 cannot be verified. Germline V lookup: CDR1 MNHNS, CDR2 SASEGT. The CDR3 is made up of 17 amino acids.

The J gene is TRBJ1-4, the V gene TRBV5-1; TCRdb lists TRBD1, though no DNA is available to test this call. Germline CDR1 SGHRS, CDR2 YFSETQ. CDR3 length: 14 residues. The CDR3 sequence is CASSLAPGSEKLFF.

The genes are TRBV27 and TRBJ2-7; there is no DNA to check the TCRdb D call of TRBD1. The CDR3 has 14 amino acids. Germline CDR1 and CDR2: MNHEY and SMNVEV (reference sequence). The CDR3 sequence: CASSDRTGGYEQYF.